The 5 T cell receptor beta chains below all came from one sample that was sequenced in a study of blood T cell repertoires in COVID-19. Profiled with immunoSEQ multiplex PCR; TCRdb holds only in-frame clones, not every one. Seen here are some 270,000 clones, 75% to 85% observed once, and the top ten hold 9.1%. Material: PBMCs or T cells enriched from blood (not recorded which). These receptor sequences come from a woman aged 45-60 years with acute COVID-19.

This clone was picked up one time. The rearrangement uses TRBV6-5 and TRBJ1-1; D not resolved. The CDR3 totals 14 residues. Germline V gene lookup returns CDR1 MNHEY and CDR2 SVGAGI. V lost 1 base and J lost 4, with 10 bases in between. The CDR3 coding sequence is TGTGCCAGCAGTTACTTCGGACTGTTCACTGAAGCTTTCTTT. Encoded protein: CASSYFGLFTEAFF.

This rearrangement joins TRBV18 to TRBJ2-2; a weak D match, TRBD1 (6 bases). V was clipped by 5 bases and J by 4 bases, with 11 bases between them. Germline CDR1 reads KGHSH; CDR2 reads LQKENI. CDR3 length: 14 residues. The CDR3 DNA sequence: TGTGCCAGCTCAGAACTCAGGGGCACCGGGGAGCTGTTTTTT. It codes for CASSELRGTGELFF.

The CDR3 nucleotides are TGTGCCAGCAAACGGGAGGGCGGCACGGAGCCCCAGCATTTT. Translation: CASKREGGTEPQHF. The chain has TRBV2 and TRBJ1-5, with no clear D. The CDR3 sequence is 14 residues long. Germline loops: CDR1 SNHLY, CDR2 FYNNEI. Trimming pared 7 bases from V and 8 bases from J, leaving 18 bases between.

V is TRBV30 and J is TRBJ2-3; D is possibly TRBD2 (7 bases). The CDR3 is 14 amino acids. Germline V gene data show CDR1 as GTSNPN and CDR2 as SVGIG (reference sequence). V shed 2 bases and J shed 7 bases, with 16 bases lying between them. CDR3 region: CAWSSGGGGNTQYF. The CDR3 bases are TGTGCCTGGAGTTCCGGCGGGGGCGGGAATACGCAGTATTTT.

The chain links TRBV3-1 (or the pseudogene TRBV3-2) to TRBJ1-1; a possible D gene is TRBD1 (6 bases). Germline lookup yields CDR1 LGHDT and CDR2 YNNKEL (reference sequence). V lost 6 bases and J lost 3, with 14 bases in between. The CDR3 extends over 14 amino acids. CDR3 residues: CASSRGWKDTEAFF. CDR3 bases: TGTGCCAGCAGTAGGGGGTGGAAGGACACTGAAGCTTTCTTT.